One and the same sample provided the 8 T cell receptor beta chains below, sequenced in a study of T cell repertoires in cytomegalovirus infection. MiXCR, run by TCRdb on the reads, gives a single entry per CDR3 protein. The sample yields 250,000 or so distinct CDR3 sequences, roughly an eighth seen once. Specimen: PBMCs. All receptors derive from a human donor in good health (CMV status not recorded). Some clones in this sample may be carry-over from other donors' samples.

The chain recombines TRBV19 with TRBJ2-1, with D maybe TRBD1 (7 bases). CDR3 length: 13 amino acids. Trimming stripped 5 bases from V and 6 bases from J, with 11 bases between. Germline values: CDR1 LNHDA, CDR2 SQIVND (reference sequence). The CDR3 reads CASSHRGGNEQFF. CDR3 nucleotide sequence: TGTGCCAGTAGTCACAGGGGAGGCAATGAGCAGTTCTTC.

This clonotype was seen many times. J is TRBJ2-1 and V is TRBV27; D unclear. Germline loops: CDR1 MNHEY, CDR2 SMNVEV (reference sequence). The CDR3 loop spans 11 amino acids. V gave up 11 bases and J gave up 7 bases, with 12 bases separating them. CDR3 bases: TGTGCCTCCGCTACTGGTAATGAGCAGTTCTTC. The encoded protein is CASATGNEQFF.

Many counts were recorded for this clonotype. The rearrangement joins TRBV7-3 to TRBJ2-1; 12 bases align to TRBD2. The germline V gene has CDR1 SGHTA and CDR2 FQGTGA. Trimming at V came to 0 bases and at J to 7 bases, leaving 10 bases not matched to a gene. The CDR3 covers 18 residues. The CDR3 DNA sequence: TGTGCCAGCAGCTTAACCCGCGCTAGCGGGAGGGCCGGAAATGAGCAGTTCTTC. Translation gives CASSLTRASGRAGNEQFF.

This clonotype was seen a handful of times. The chain's CDR3 is CASSETGWEQFF. The CDR3 DNA sequence: TGTGCCAGCAGTGAAACAGGCTGGGAGCAGTTCTTC. V gene TRBV2 combines with J gene TRBJ2-1, with a possible D match to TRBD1 (5 bases). V was clipped by 2 bases and J by 10 bases, with 9 bases between them. CDR3 length: 12 amino acids. CDR1 and CDR2 (germline): SNHLY, FYNNEI.

This clonotype was found many times. The rearrangement joins TRBV7-9 to TRBJ2-3; TRBD1 aligns across 9 bases. The CDR3 contains 13 residues. V lost 0 bases, J lost 15 bases, and 7 bases stayed unmatched. Germline V lookup: CDR1 SEHNR, CDR2 FQNEAQ (reference sequence). The chain's CDR3 is CASSLASGTGQYF. CDR3 coding DNA: TGTGCCAGCAGCTTAGCCTCCGGGACAGGGCAATATTTT.

This chain uses TRBV3-1 with TRBJ2-5; a possible D gene is TRBD2 (6 bases). The CDR3 consists of 17 residues. Germline lookup yields CDR1 LGHDT and CDR2 YNNKEL (reference sequence). The V end was cut by 4 bases, the J end by 4 bases, with 22 bases between. The CDR3 nucleotides are TGTGCCAGCAGCCCCTTAACGGGACTCCCTTCAAGAGAGACCCAGTACTTC. Translated: CASSPLTGLPSRETQYF.

In DNA, the CDR3 is TGTGCCAGCAGCTTAGGTCTAGCGGACTCCTACGAGCAGTACTTC. As protein: CASSLGLADSYEQYF. The chain recombines TRBV7-7 with TRBJ2-7; 7 bases are shared with TRBD2. The CDR3 runs 15 residues. Per germline, CDR1 SSHAT and CDR2 FNYEAQ (reference sequence). Losses at the gene ends were 1 base for V and 0 bases for J; bases not matched to a gene: 3. Looking up the rest from reference TRBV7-7 and TRBJ2-7 gives the full variable domain: GAGVSQSPRYKVTKRGQDVTLRCDPISSHATLYWYQQALGQGPEFLTYFNYEAQPDKSGLPSDRFSAERPEGSISTLTIQRTEQRDSAMYRCASSLGLADSYEQYFGPGTRLTVT.

V is TRBV6-1 and J is TRBJ2-5; 9 nucleotides line up with TRBD2. V gave up 6 bases and J gave up 5 bases; unmatched junction bases: 13. Germline loops: CDR1 MNHNS, CDR2 SASEGT. The length of the CDR3 is 16 residues. CDR3 sequence reads: CASRSAGGRAQETQYF. The DNA for the CDR3 is TGTGCCAGCAGATCGGCCGGCGGGAGGGCCCAGGAGACCCAGTACTTC.